These T cell receptor beta chains were read from a single sample in a study of ipilimumab plus nivolumab after autologous stem cell transplantation. This table comes from immunoSEQ multiplex PCR, and its TCRdb copy is limited to in-frame clones, with some not included. The data contain 10,000 to 15,000 clones, around 63% of them singletons. The sequencing here drew on PBMCs, taken in a trial of ipilimumab plus nivolumab as post-transplant consolidation. The receptor set was obtained from a male donor with diffuse large B-cell lymphoma. Both conserved end residues are part of each CDR3.

v_gene,j_gene,CDR3aa
TRBV5-1,TRBJ2-3,CASSSLPGQGSMGTDTQYF
TRBV27,TRBJ1-4,CASSLSDGSDLFF
TRBV9,TRBJ1-1,CASQEGTEAFF
TRBV11-2,TRBJ1-2,CASRTTGANYGYTF
TRBV6-1,TRBJ2-7,CASSALLEQYF
TRBV5-5,TRBJ1-5,CASSNRGGTGALGNQPQHF
TRBV6-6,TRBJ2-2,CASSPPGRVGGELFF
TRBV10-2,TRBJ1-5,CASSEGTNQPQHF
TRBV27,TRBJ1-1,CASGPYTEAFF
TRBV19,TRBJ1-2,CASGTGLPGKYGYTF
TRBV5-4,TRBJ2-7,CASSFGGSGTVYEQYF
TRBV6-5,TRBJ1-5,CASSLQDRVFGQPQHF
TRBV10-2,TRBJ2-5,CASSESGGPLSQETQYF
TRBV28,TRBJ1-2,CASSFGSYGYTF
TRBV5-6,TRBJ1-3,CASSVQGFRYGNTIYF
TRBV6-4,TRBJ2-5,CASITGNQETQYF
TRBV2,TRBJ1-2,CASSEVGKPDGYTF
TRBV13,TRBJ2-6,CASRRSGANVLTF
TRBV29-1,TRBJ2-1,CSVAGFAHNEQFF